These 22 T cell receptor beta chains came from one sample sequenced in a study of blood T cell repertoires in COVID-19. The data were produced by immunoSEQ multiplex PCR, yet TCRdb's version contains in-frame clones alone and is incomplete. The sample consists of 350,000 to 400,000 clones, more than 75% of them appearing once. The sample was PBMCs or T cells enriched from blood (not recorded which). Receptors originate from a woman aged 30 to 39 who had recovered from COVID-19.

The V call is TRBV6-5, the J call TRBJ2-7, with a possible D match to TRBD2 (6 bases). The CDR3 is 14 amino acids. Germline values: CDR1 MNHEY, CDR2 SVGAGI. Trimming took off 7 bases at V and 4 bases at J, with 17 bases between the two ends. CDR3: CASKLRDSPYEQYF. CDR3 in DNA: TGTGCCAGCAAACTCCGGGACTCCCCGTACGAGCAGTACTTC.

This chain joins TRBV7-8 and TRBJ2-2; 7 nucleotides line up with TRBD2. V lost 11 bases, J lost 7 bases, and 16 bases stayed unmatched. Germline V gene sequence: CDR1 SGHVS, CDR2 FQNEAQ. This CDR3 is built from 15 residues. In nucleotides, the CDR3 is TGTGCCGTCCGGCCCCCCGCTGGGAGGGGCGGGGAGCTGTTTTTT. It codes for CAVRPPAGRGGELFF. Supplemented by reference TRBV7-8 and TRBJ2-2, the full variable domain reads GAGVSQSPRYKVAKRGQDVALRCDPISGHVSLFWYQQALGQGPEFLTYFQNEAQLDKSGLPSDRFFAERPEGSVSTLKIQRTQQEDSAVYLCAVRPPAGRGGELFFGEGSRLTVL.

The rearrangement uses TRBV5-5 and TRBJ2-1, with 13 nucleotides matching TRBD2. With 4 bases clipped from V and 8 bases from J, the junction kept 9 bases outside the gene matches. The germline V gene has CDR1 SGHKS and CDR2 YYEKEE (reference sequence). The CDR3 spans 16 residues. CDR3 bases: TGTGCCAGCAGCCGTCTTGGACTAGCGGGAGCCCATGAGCAGTTCTTC. Translation: CASSRLGLAGAHEQFF.

The chain joins TRBV27 to TRBJ1-2; 7 nucleotides line up with TRBD1. This CDR3 contains 14 residues. J gave up 3 bases and V 6 bases, and 7 bases lay outside the gene matches. CDR1 MNHEY and CDR2 SMNVEV come from the germline V gene (reference sequence). The CDR3 DNA reads TGTGCCAGCAGCAGAGGGGGCGCGGACTATGGCTACACCTTC. It encodes CASSRGGADYGYTF.

This clone appeared a single time. The V gene is TRBV5-1, the J gene TRBJ2-7; a weak D match, TRBD2 (6 bases). CDR3 length: 15 amino acids. Trimming removed 3 bases at V and 3 bases at J, with 16 bases between. Germline V gene sequence: CDR1 SGHRS, CDR2 YFSETQ. The CDR3 DNA sequence: TGCGCCAGCAGCTGGGGGGTGCAGGGTGACTACGAGCAGTACTTC. It yields the protein CASSWGVQGDYEQYF.

This rearrangement joins TRBV19 to TRBJ1-1; D might be TRBD1 (6 bases). In germline, CDR1 is LNHDA, CDR2 SQIVND (reference sequence). The V gene lost 3 bases and the J gene lost 2 bases, with 10 bases spanning the gap. The length of the CDR3 is 14 residues. The CDR3 DNA sequence: TGTGCCAGTAGTATCCGGGGGGCCAACACTGAAGCTTTCTTT. Protein product: CASSIRGANTEAFF. The variable domain in full, completed from reference TRBV19 and TRBJ1-1, reads DGGITQSPKYLFRKEGQNVTLSCEQNLNHDAMYWYRQDPGQGLRLIYYSQIVNDFQKGDIAEGYSVSREKKESFPLTVTSAQKNPTAFYLCASSIRGANTEAFFGQGTRLTVV.

V gene TRBV6-5 combines with J gene TRBJ2-7; 9 bases fit TRBD1. Germline trimming cut 5 bases from V and 6 bases from J; bases unmatched to any gene: 8. This CDR3 contains 14 residues. Germline assignment: CDR1 MNHEY and CDR2 SVGAGI. DNA for the CDR3: TGTGCCAGCAGTACCACAGGGGGCCCTCTCGAGCAGTACTTC. It translates to CASSTTGGPLEQYF.

The V call is TRBV27, the J call TRBJ2-6, with D unresolved. The germline gives CDR1 MNHEY, CDR2 SMNVEV (reference sequence). The length of the CDR3 is 17 residues. The V gene lost 5 bases and the J gene lost 0 bases, with 14 bases spanning the gap. The CDR3 DNA reads TGTGCCAGCAGTCGAACAAAGTTAAGCTCTGGGGCCAACGTCCTGACTTTC. This encodes CASSRTKLSSGANVLTF.

The chain is built from TRBV9 and TRBJ1-2; D call uncertain. The CDR3 extends over 12 amino acids. Germline V gene lookup returns CDR1 SGDLS and CDR2 YYNGEE. Trimming shortened V by 0 bases and J by 8 bases, and 8 bases separated the two germline ends. The CDR3, as DNA: TGTGCCAGCAGCGTAGACAGCTCAGGCTACACCTTC. Translation: CASSVDSSGYTF.

Only a few counts were recorded for this clone. The chain has TRBV15 and TRBJ1-2; D is undetermined. Trimming stripped 0 bases from V and 7 bases from J, with 12 bases between. CDR3 size: 14 residues. Germline V lookup: CDR1 LNHNV, CDR2 YYDKDF (reference sequence). The CDR3, as DNA: TGTGCCACCAGCAGAGATACCGAAACGGGTGGCTACACCTTC. It codes for CATSRDTETGGYTF.

The chain employs TRBV19 and TRBJ2-2; the D is unclear. Deletions cut 1 base from V and 2 bases from J, with 5 bases between. The CDR3 contains 14 residues. The germline gives CDR1 LNHDA, CDR2 SQIVND (reference sequence). CDR3 protein: CASSIGSNTGELFF. The CDR3 bases are TGTGCCAGTAGTATAGGGAGTAACACCGGGGAGCTGTTTTTT.

CDR3 residues: CASSIGQGRTEAFF. The CDR3 region has the DNA TGTGCCAGTAGTATAGGACAGGGTCGTACTGAAGCTTTCTTT. The J gene is TRBJ1-1, the V gene TRBV19, with 7 bases lining up with TRBD1. The length of the CDR3 is 14 residues. The germline gives CDR1 LNHDA, CDR2 SQIVND (reference sequence). V gave up 1 base and J gave up 5 bases; unmatched junction bases: 4.

A few counts support this clone. The rearrangement joins TRBV18 to TRBJ1-2; 9 bases agree with TRBD1. CDR1 is KGHSH, CDR2 LQKENI, per germline. The V gene end was trimmed by 5 bases and the J gene end by 7 bases; junction bases not matched to a gene: 11. This CDR3 contains 15 residues. In DNA, the CDR3 is TGTGCCAGCTCATCGCCGTCCGGGACAGGGATTGGCTACACCTTC. It is translated as CASSSPSGTGIGYTF.

The gene calls are TRBV19 and TRBJ2-7; D might be TRBD2 (6 bases). CDR3 length equals 15 residues. V gave up 6 bases and J gave up 2 bases, with 17 bases separating them. Per the germline V gene, CDR1 is LNHDA and CDR2 is SQIVND (reference sequence). The CDR3 loop reads CASSQAGTAAYEQYF. Here the CDR3 DNA reads TGTGCCAGTAGCCAAGCCGGGACTGCAGCCTACGAGCAGTACTTC.

The chain combines TRBV5-1 with TRBJ1-1; weak D call: TRBD1 (6 bases). The CDR3 has 15 residues. V was trimmed by 0 bases and J by 2 bases, leaving 11 bases between them. Germline CDR1 is SGHRS and CDR2 is YFSETQ. CDR3 sequence reads: CASSLAGGPNTEAFF. For the CDR3, the DNA is TGCGCCAGCAGCTTGGCCGGGGGGCCTAACACTGAAGCTTTCTTT.

This clone was recorded once. V gene TRBV10-3 combines with J gene TRBJ1-5; D call uncertain. V was cut by 2 bases and J by 7 bases, with 12 bases left in between. The CDR3 contains 14 residues. Germline-derived CDR1 and CDR2 are ENHRY and SYGVKD. DNA for the CDR3: TGTGCCATCAGTGAGACACCTACGGGGCAGCCCCAGCATTTT. Translating it yields CAISETPTGQPQHF.

This clone was observed a handful of times. The V call is TRBV11-3, the J call TRBJ2-7; D is possibly TRBD1 (6 bases). Per germline, CDR1 SGHNT and CDR2 YENEEA. This CDR3 is 12 amino acids long. V shed 5 bases and J shed 5 bases, with 10 bases lying between them. CDR3 sequence: CASSQGSHEQYF. The CDR3 nucleotides are TGTGCCAGCAGCCAGGGGTCCCACGAGCAGTACTTC.

This clone has only one observation. The chain employs TRBV4-1 and TRBJ2-5, with D tentatively TRBD2 (5 bases). Germline V gene data show CDR1 as MGHRA and CDR2 as YSYEKL. The V and J ends lost 3 bases and 0 bases respectively, with 8 bases between them. The CDR3 has 14 amino acids. The CDR3 is CASSHPGDQETQYF. The CDR3 nucleotides read TGCGCCAGCAGCCACCCCGGGGACCAAGAGACCCAGTACTTC.

The chain couples TRBV6-5 to TRBJ1-3; D uncertain. V lost 6 bases, J lost 3 bases, and 12 bases lay in between. This CDR3 has 14 amino acids. Germline V gene sequence: CDR1 MNHEY, CDR2 SVGAGI. This CDR3 reads CASRRTEFGNTIYF. Here the CDR3 DNA reads TGTGCCAGCAGACGAACTGAATTTGGAAACACCATATATTTT.

This clone was counted only a few times. The rearrangement links TRBV11-3 to TRBJ2-2; D possibly corresponds to TRBD1 (6 bases). Germline V gives CDR1 SGHNT, CDR2 YENEEA. The CDR3 covers 15 residues. The V gene lost 3 bases and the J gene lost 3 bases, with 11 bases spanning the gap. The CDR3 region has the DNA TGTGCCAGCAGCTTTGGGGGCTCGGACACCGGGGAGCTGTTTTTT. Translation gives CASSFGGSDTGELFF.

The chain joins TRBV6-5 to TRBJ2-7; possible D gene TRBD1, 5 bases. The V gene's germline CDR1 is MNHEY and CDR2 SVGAGI. This CDR3 is 15 amino acids long. Trimming pared 6 bases from V and 0 bases from J, leaving 15 bases between. The CDR3 protein is CASSLGSRASYEQYF. The CDR3 region has the DNA TGTGCCAGCAGCCTCGGATCCAGGGCCTCCTACGAGCAGTACTTC.

DNA of the CDR3: TGCGCCAGCAGCTTGGCCTCCAGGGAAACAGATACGCAGTATTTT. It codes for CASSLASRETDTQYF. The rearrangement uses TRBV5-1 and TRBJ2-3; TRBD1 might be the D (5 bases). V dropped 0 bases and J dropped 3 bases, with 11 bases sitting between them. Germline V gives CDR1 SGHRS, CDR2 YFSETQ. The CDR3 is 15 amino acids.